A single sample gave rise to the 12 T cell receptor beta chains below, sequenced in a study of blood T cell repertoires in COVID-19. The method was immunoSEQ multiplex PCR; TCRdb's version includes in-frame clones alone and lacks a portion of them. The sample comprises almost 500,000 clones, 88% of which are singletons, and approximately 8.3% rests with the top ten. Sequences were obtained from PBMCs or T cells enriched from blood (not recorded which). These receptors originate from a woman aged 60-70 years who had recovered from COVID-19.

The CDR3 sequence: CAISETGQSKRNTEAFF. CDR3 in DNA: TGTGCCATCAGTGAGACCGGACAGAGCAAAAGGAACACTGAAGCTTTCTTT. J is TRBJ1-1 and V is TRBV10-3; D is possibly TRBD1 (6 bases). There are 17 residues in the CDR3. V lost 2 bases and J 1 base, leaving 17 bases between the germline ends. Germline CDR1 is ENHRY and CDR2 is SYGVKD.

The chain joins TRBV19 to TRBJ1-5; the D gene is possibly TRBD1 (5 bases). The germline gives CDR1 LNHDA, CDR2 SQIVND (reference sequence). The CDR3 has 14 amino acids. Trimming pared 5 bases from V and 5 bases from J, leaving 13 bases between. DNA of the CDR3: TGTGCCAGTAGTTTCAGTACAGGAGATCAGCCCCAGCATTTT. Protein: CASSFSTGDQPQHF.

The rearrangement links TRBV5-1 to TRBJ2-2; D not resolved. Germline V gene lookup returns CDR1 SGHRS and CDR2 YFSETQ. Trimming removed 0 bases from V and 0 bases from J, with 9 bases in between. This CDR3 is built from 16 residues. This chain's CDR3 is CASSLVGRTNTGELFF. In nucleotides, the CDR3 is TGCGCCAGCAGCTTGGTGGGCAGGACGAACACCGGGGAGCTGTTTTTT.

Only one count was recorded for this clone. The genes are TRBV5-1 and TRBJ2-1; D might be TRBD2 (5 bases). V was clipped by 3 bases and J by 4 bases, with 11 bases between them. The CDR3 has 14 residues. Germline V gene lookup returns CDR1 SGHRS and CDR2 YFSETQ. The CDR3 DNA follows: TGCGCCAGCAGCTCCCAGCGGATTTACAATGAGCAGTTCTTC. As protein: CASSSQRIYNEQFF.

In this sample, this clone turned up once. This chain links TRBV12-5 with TRBJ2-1, with TRBD2 identical over 8 bases. Per the germline V gene, CDR1 is LGHNT and CDR2 is FRNRAP. V lost 4 bases to trimming and J lost 12 bases; unmatched junction nucleotides: 5. The CDR3 has 12 amino acids. The CDR3 loop is CASGSAGGWQFF. The DNA of the CDR3 is TGTGCTAGTGGTTCGGCGGGGGGCTGGCAGTTCTTC.

This sequence joins TRBV7-6 and TRBJ1-2; D remains ambiguous. CDR1 and CDR2 (germline): SGHVS, FNYEAQ. There are 18 residues in the CDR3. Trimming cost V 5 bases and J 0 bases, with 22 bases left between them. The CDR3 spells CASSRNSADYYSNYGYTF. For the CDR3, the DNA is TGTGCCAGCAGCCGTAATTCGGCAGACTACTACTCTAACTATGGCTACACCTTC. The entire variable domain, with the rest obtained from reference TRBV7-6 and TRBJ1-2, is as follows: GAGVSQSPRYKVTKRGQDVALRCDPISGHVSLYWYRQALGQGPEFLTYFNYEAQQDKSGLPNDRFSAERPEGSISTLTIQRTEQRDSAMYRCASSRNSADYYSNYGYTFGSGTRLTVV.

The rearrangement uses TRBV24-1 and TRBJ1-1; a weak D match, TRBD1 (6 bases). The CDR3 is 16 residues long. V was clipped by 7 bases and J by 0 bases, with 17 bases between them. Germline V lookup: CDR1 KGHDR, CDR2 SFDVKD. CDR3 sequence: CATRPNGGAMNTEAFF. The CDR3 DNA follows: TGTGCCACCAGGCCGAATGGGGGGGCGATGAACACTGAAGCTTTCTTT.

This chain connects TRBV18 to TRBJ1-1; 11 positions agree with TRBD1. Trimming took 2 bases from V and 1 from J; bases not matched to a gene: 6. This CDR3 comprises 17 residues. Germline CDR1 is KGHSH and CDR2 is LQKENI. The DNA of the CDR3 is TGTGCCAGCTCACCAACTGGGACAGGGGGGGCGAACACTGAAGCTTTCTTT. Its protein is CASSPTGTGGANTEAFF. Filled out from reference TRBV18 and TRBJ1-1, the complete variable domain reads NAGVMQNPRHLVRRRGQEARLRCSPMKGHSHVYWYRQLPEEGLKFMVYLQKENIIDESGMPKERFSAEFPKEGPSILRIQQVVRGDSAAYFCASSPTGTGGANTEAFFGQGTRLTVV.

The rearrangement links TRBV13 to TRBJ2-1; D remains ambiguous. The V gene's germline CDR1 is PRHDT and CDR2 FYEKMQ (reference sequence). V dropped 2 bases and J dropped 5 bases, with 7 bases sitting between them. CDR3 length: 13 residues. CDR3 in amino acids: CASSLSSHNEQFF. CDR3 DNA sequence: TGTGCCAGCAGCTTATCAAGCCACAATGAGCAGTTCTTC.

The chain is built from TRBV2 and TRBJ1-5; D uncertain. This CDR3 is 15 amino acids long. V lost 7 bases and J 3 bases, leaving 16 bases between the germline ends. CDR1 SNHLY and CDR2 FYNNEI come from the germline V gene. The CDR3 is CASTPSWRNNQPQHF. The CDR3 DNA follows: TGTGCCAGCACCCCGAGTTGGCGGAACAATCAGCCCCAGCATTTT.

The rearrangement joins TRBV29-1 to TRBJ1-1; D gene uncertain. The length of the CDR3 is 13 residues. Looked up from germline, CDR1 is SQVTM and CDR2 is ANQGSEA. CDR3 amino acids: CSVELAQNTEAFF. CDR3 in DNA: TGCAGTGTCGAATTGGCCCAGAACACTGAAGCTTTCTTT.

The J gene is TRBJ2-7, the V gene TRBV10-3, with D possibly being TRBD1 (6 bases). Trimming took 7 bases from V and 3 from J, leaving 16 bases between them. Germline values: CDR1 ENHRY, CDR2 SYGVKD. This CDR3 contains 14 residues. CDR3 residues: CAITPTGTIYEQYF. The CDR3 DNA sequence: TGTGCCATCACACCAACCGGGACAATCTACGAGCAGTACTTC.